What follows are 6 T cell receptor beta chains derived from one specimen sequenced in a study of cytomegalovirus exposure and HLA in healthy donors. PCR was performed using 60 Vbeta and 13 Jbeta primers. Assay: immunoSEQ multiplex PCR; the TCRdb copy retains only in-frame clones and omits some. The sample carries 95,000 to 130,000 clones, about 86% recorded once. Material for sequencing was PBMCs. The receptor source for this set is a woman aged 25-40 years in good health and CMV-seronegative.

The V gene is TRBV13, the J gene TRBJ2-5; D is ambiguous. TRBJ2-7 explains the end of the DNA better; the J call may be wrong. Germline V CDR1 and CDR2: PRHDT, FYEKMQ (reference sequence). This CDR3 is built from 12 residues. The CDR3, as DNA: TGTGCCAGCAGCTTAGGATTGTACGAGCAGTACTTC. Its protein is CASSLGLYEQYF.

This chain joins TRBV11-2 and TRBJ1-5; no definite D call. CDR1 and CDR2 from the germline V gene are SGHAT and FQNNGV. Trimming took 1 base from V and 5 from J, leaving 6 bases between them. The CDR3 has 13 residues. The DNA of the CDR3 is TGTGCCAGCAGCTTAGGTGAGGATCAGCCCCAGCATTTT. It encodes CASSLGEDQPQHF.

CDR3 sequence reads: CASGAGAGTDTQYF. The DNA for the CDR3 is TGTGCCAGCGGGGCGGGAGCAGGGACAGATACGCAGTATTTT. The chain has TRBV27 and TRBJ2-3; 7 bases match TRBD2. In germline, CDR1 is MNHEY, CDR2 SMNVEV (reference sequence). V was pared by 8 bases and J by 3 bases, with 8 bases of the junction left unmatched. The CDR3 sequence is 14 residues long.

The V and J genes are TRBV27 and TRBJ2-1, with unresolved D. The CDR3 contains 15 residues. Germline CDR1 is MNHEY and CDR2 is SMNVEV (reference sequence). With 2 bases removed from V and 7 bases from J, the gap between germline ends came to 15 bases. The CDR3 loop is CASSLRPAEFNEQFF. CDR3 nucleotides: TGTGCCAGCAGTTTAAGGCCGGCGGAGTTTAATGAGCAGTTCTTC.

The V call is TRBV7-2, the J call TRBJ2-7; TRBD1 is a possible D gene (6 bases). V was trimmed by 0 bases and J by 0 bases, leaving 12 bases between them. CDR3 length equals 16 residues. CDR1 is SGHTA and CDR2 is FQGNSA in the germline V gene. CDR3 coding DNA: TGTGCCAGCAGCTTAGCGGGCAGGGGAAGCTCCTACGAGCAGTACTTC. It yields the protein CASSLAGRGSSYEQYF.

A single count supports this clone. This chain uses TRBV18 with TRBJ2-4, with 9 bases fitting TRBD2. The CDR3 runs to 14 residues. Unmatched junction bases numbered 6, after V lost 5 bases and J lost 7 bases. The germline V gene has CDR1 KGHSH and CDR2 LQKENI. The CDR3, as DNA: TGTGCCAGCTCATTTAGCGGGAGAGAGAACATTCAGTACTTC. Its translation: CASSFSGRENIQYF. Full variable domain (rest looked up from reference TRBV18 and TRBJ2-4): NAGVMQNPRHLVRRRGQEARLRCSPMKGHSHVYWYRQLPEEGLKFMVYLQKENIIDESGMPKERFSAEFPKEGPSILRIQQVVRGDSAAYFCASSFSGRENIQYFGAGTRLSVL.